One and the same sample provided the 8 T cell receptor beta chains below, sequenced in a study of blood T cells in healthy people across ages. Next came a second PCR, run for about 7 to 12 cycles, which used a sample-barcoded 5' primer along with a J-beta primer mix. Each CDR3 protein gets one entry after TCRdb re-called the 5' RACE reads with MiXCR. The sample consists of about a million distinct CDR3 sequences, about 44% of them appearing once. Sequenced material: blood. The receptors were gathered from a man aged 25 to 40 in good health.

V usage is TRBV20-1 and J usage is TRBJ2-7; D might be TRBD2 (5 bases). The J call may be faulty, since TRBJ2-5 better matches the DNA end. There are 10 residues in the CDR3. The germline V gene encodes CDR1 DFQATT and CDR2 SNEGSKA (reference sequence). Here the CDR3 DNA reads TGCAGTGTCTGGAGCGGGACCCAGTACTTC. As protein: CSVWSGTQYF.

The rearrangement links TRBV4-3 to TRBJ2-3; D may be TRBD1 or TRBD2 (5 bases each). V was clipped by 0 bases and J by 7 bases, with 14 bases between them. Germline values: CDR1 LGHNA, CDR2 YSLEER. The CDR3 totals 15 residues. In nucleotides, the CDR3 is TGCGCCAGCAGCCAAGATCTGGGGACCATCAATACGCAGTATTTT. Translating it yields CASSQDLGTINTQYF.

The J gene is TRBJ2-7, the V gene TRBV6-5, with D perhaps matching TRBD1 or TRBD2 (5 bases each). V dropped 6 bases and J dropped 0 bases, with 15 bases sitting between them. Germline values: CDR1 MNHEY, CDR2 SVGAGI. The CDR3 extends over 15 amino acids. CDR3 sequence: CASSPGPWSSYEQYF. As DNA, the CDR3 is TGTGCCAGCAGCCCGGGACCCTGGAGCTCCTACGAGCAGTACTTC.

This chain connects TRBV12-3 or TRBV12-4 to TRBJ2-3; D is undetermined. V was trimmed by 9 bases and J by 5 bases, leaving 12 bases between them. The CDR3 totals 12 residues. The CDR3 loop is CASRVWEDTQYF. CDR3 coding DNA: TGTGCCAGTAGAGTATGGGAAGATACGCAGTATTTT.

This clonotype was counted between two and nine times. The chain is built from TRBV28 and TRBJ2-7; D ambiguous. Germline-derived CDR1 and CDR2 are MDHEN and SYDVKM. This CDR3 has 13 residues. Trimming took off 5 bases at V and 4 bases at J, with 12 bases between the two ends. This CDR3 reads CASSGIQRYEQYF. As DNA, the CDR3 is TGTGCCAGCAGTGGAATTCAGAGATACGAGCAGTACTTC.

The CDR3 nucleotides are TGTGCCAGCAGTCGGAGGTCCGACCAGCATTCCTACAATGAGCAGTACTTC. Its protein is CASSRRSDQHSYNEQYF. The chain is built from TRBV7-6 and TRBJ2-1; perhaps TRBD2 as D (5 bases). The DNA end is more similar to TRBJ2-7, so the J call may be wrong. The germline CDR1 and CDR2 sequences are SGHVS and FNYEAQ. The CDR3 spans 17 residues.

In this sample, this clonotype turned up a few times. V is TRBV12-3 or TRBV12-4 and J is TRBJ2-2, with TRBD2 as a possible D gene (5 bases). Deletions cut 3 bases from V and 6 bases from J, with 8 bases between. CDR3 size: 13 residues. CDR3: CASSFGVSGELFF. Here the CDR3 DNA reads TGTGCCAGCAGTTTCGGGGTTTCCGGGGAGCTGTTTTTT.

The CDR3 nucleotides read TGTGCCAGCACCAAGGGATCCTACGAGCAGTACTTC. Residues: CASTKGSYEQYF. V usage is TRBV6-6 and J usage is TRBJ2-7; D not certain. The CDR3 length is 12 residues. V was pared by 7 bases and J by 1 base, with 8 bases between. In germline, CDR1 is MNHNY, CDR2 SVGAGI (reference sequence).